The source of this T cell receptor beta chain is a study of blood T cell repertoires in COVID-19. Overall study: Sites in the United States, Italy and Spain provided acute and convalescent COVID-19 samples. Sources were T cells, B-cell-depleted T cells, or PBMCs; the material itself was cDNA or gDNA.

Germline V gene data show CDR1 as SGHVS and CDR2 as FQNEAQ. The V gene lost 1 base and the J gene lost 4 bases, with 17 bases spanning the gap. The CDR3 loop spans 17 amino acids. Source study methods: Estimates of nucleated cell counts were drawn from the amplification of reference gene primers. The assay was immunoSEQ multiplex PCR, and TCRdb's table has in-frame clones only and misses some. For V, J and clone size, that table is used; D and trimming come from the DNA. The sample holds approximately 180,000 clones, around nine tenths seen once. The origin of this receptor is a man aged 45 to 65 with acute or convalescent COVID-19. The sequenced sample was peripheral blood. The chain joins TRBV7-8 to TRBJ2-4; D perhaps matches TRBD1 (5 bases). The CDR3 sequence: CASSLVAGRATKNIQYF. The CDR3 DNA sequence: TGTGCCAGCAGCTTAGTCGCCGGCAGGGCGACAAAAAACATTCAGTACTTC.